Listed here are 20 T cell receptor beta chains from one sample, sequenced in a study of spatial heterogeneity in lung cancer. Time point specified: sample taken at primary tumor resection. TCRdb itself ran the 5' RACE reads through MiXCR, one entry per CDR3 protein. The data contain 2,500 to 3,500 distinct CDR3 sequences, about 17% of them singletons. The sequenced sample was normal lung tissue next to the tumor, obtained at surgery. The source is a male donor with early-stage non-small cell lung cancer.

In this sample, this clonotype turned up a few times. V gene TRBV14 combines with J gene TRBJ1-1; 7 bases align to TRBD1. Germline CDR1 and CDR2: SGHDN and FVKESK. The length of the CDR3 is 14 residues. The junction had 6 bases not matched to a gene; V was cut back by 4 bases and J by 4 bases. CDR3 in amino acids: CASSRKGGVTEAFF. In DNA form, the CDR3 reads TGTGCCAGCAGCCGGAAAGGGGGCGTCACTGAAGCTTTCTTT.

This clonotype is judged medium-sized. The V call is TRBV16, the J call TRBJ1-2, with 9 bases that match TRBD1. The CDR3 runs 14 residues. Germline V gene lookup returns CDR1 KGHSY and CDR2 FQNENV. V shed 2 bases and J 4 bases; nucleotides not matched to a gene: 2. In nucleotides, the CDR3 is TGTGCCAGCAGCCAAGAGGGACAGGGCTATGGCTACACCTTC. Protein sequence: CASSQEGQGYGYTF.

This clonotype counts as medium-sized. The gene calls are TRBV12-3 or TRBV12-4 and TRBJ1-2; D may be TRBD1 (5 bases). With 5 bases removed from V and 1 base from J, the gap between germline ends came to 8 bases. The CDR3 runs to 13 residues. The CDR3 spells CASSPDINYGYTF. CDR3 sequence (DNA): TGTGCCAGCAGTCCGGACATTAACTATGGCTACACCTTC.

This clonotype appeared a few times. The chain carries TRBV19 and TRBJ1-6; D gene ambiguous. The CDR3 totals 14 residues. CDR1 is LNHDA and CDR2 is SQIVND in the germline V gene (reference sequence). Trimming shortened V by 4 bases and J by 4 bases, and 8 bases separated the two germline ends. The CDR3 nucleotides read TGTGCCAGTAGTAAAGACGAGTATAATTCACCCCTCCACTTT. Its translation is CASSKDEYNSPLHF.

Sample share makes this clonotype medium-sized. This chain joins TRBV29-1 and TRBJ2-2; 8 nucleotides agree with TRBD1. V was clipped by 6 bases and J by 5 bases; unmatched bases: 8. The germline V gene encodes CDR1 SQVTM and CDR2 ANQGSEA. This CDR3 contains 14 residues. This CDR3 reads CSVSRTGTTGELFF. The CDR3 nucleotides are TGCAGCGTATCCCGGACAGGGACTACCGGGGAGCTGTTTTTT.

The genes are TRBV13 and TRBJ2-7; 9 bases line up with TRBD1. Germline CDR1 is PRHDT and CDR2 is FYEKMQ (reference sequence). The CDR3 consists of 14 residues. Unmatched junction bases numbered 2, after V lost 3 bases and J lost 2 bases. The CDR3 DNA sequence: TGTGCCAGCAGCTTGTACAGGGGGCCCTACGAGCAGTACTTC. As protein: CASSLYRGPYEQYF. Based on the CDR3 plus reference TRBV13 and TRBJ2-7, the full variable domain is AAGVIQSPRHLIKEKRETATLKCYPIPRHDTVYWYQQGPGQDPQFLISFYEKMQSDKGSIPDRFSAQQFSDYHSELNMSSLELGDSALYFCASSLYRGPYEQYFGPGTRLTVT.

V is TRBV15 and J is TRBJ2-1, with 8 bases fitting TRBD1. In germline, CDR1 is LNHNV, CDR2 YYDKDF (reference sequence). V lost 3 bases, J lost 9 bases, and 7 bases stayed unmatched. The CDR3 extends over 14 amino acids. Here the CDR3 reads CATSRGQDTPEQFF. CDR3 DNA sequence: TGTGCCACCAGCAGGGGACAGGACACGCCTGAGCAGTTCTTC.

The V and J genes are TRBV12-3 or TRBV12-4 and TRBJ2-5; no reliable D call. The CDR3 contains 14 residues. Trimming took 7 bases from V and 11 from J, leaving 23 bases between them. The CDR3: CASMRNTDKSAQYF. In DNA form, the CDR3 reads TGTGCCAGCATGAGGAATACCGACAAGTCGGCTCAGTACTTC.

The chain combines TRBV6-2 or TRBV6-3 with TRBJ2-7, with 7 bases identical to TRBD2. The CDR3 covers 16 residues. V lost 0 bases, J lost 4 bases, and 9 bases stayed unmatched. Germline CDR1 and CDR2: MNHEY and SVGEGT. The CDR3 nucleotides read TGTGCCAGCAGTTACTCGAAAAAGCGGGGCCAGTACGAGCAGTACTTC. It translates to CASSYSKKRGQYEQYF.

This chain connects TRBV5-1 to TRBJ2-2, with a possible D match to TRBD2 (6 bases). In germline, CDR1 is SGHRS, CDR2 YFSETQ. The CDR3 runs to 14 residues. Trimming removed 4 bases from V and 5 bases from J, with 12 bases in between. CDR3 sequence (DNA): TGCGCCAGCAGCATCAGGGCGGGGACCGGGGAGCTGTTTTTT. This translates into CASSIRAGTGELFF.

This clonotype has just a few counts. The genes are TRBV20-1 and TRBJ1-2; 7 nucleotides match TRBD1. Trimming took 3 bases from V and 8 from J; bases not matched to a gene: 15. Germline lookup yields CDR1 DFQATT and CDR2 SNEGSKA (reference sequence). This CDR3 contains 15 residues. The DNA of the CDR3 is TGCAGTGCTAGGGACCAACGACAGGGTAGAGAAGGCTACACCTTC. As protein: CSARDQRQGREGYTF.

In its sample, this clonotype is medium-sized. The V and J genes are TRBV19 and TRBJ1-1, with TRBD1 identical over 7 bases. V was clipped by 4 bases and J by 0 bases; unmatched bases: 5. The CDR3 contains 15 residues. CDR1 is LNHDA and CDR2 is SQIVND in the germline V gene (reference sequence). This CDR3 reads CASSRQGDLNTEAFF. CDR3 sequence (DNA): TGTGCCAGTAGTAGACAGGGCGACCTGAACACTGAAGCTTTCTTT.

The genes are TRBV29-1 and TRBJ2-6; 8 positions agree with TRBD1. From germline, CDR1 is SQVTM and CDR2 ANQGSEA. V shed 6 bases and J 0 bases; nucleotides not matched to a gene: 7. This CDR3 has 16 residues. The CDR3 loop reads CSVGQGERSGANVLTF. CDR3 bases: TGCAGCGTAGGACAGGGCGAACGCTCTGGGGCCAACGTCCTGACTTTC.

By proportion, this clonotype is medium-sized. The V call is TRBV20-1, the J call TRBJ1-1; tentatively, D is TRBD1 (6 bases). Trimming removed 0 bases from V and 5 bases from J, with 13 bases in between. The CDR3 contains 14 residues. In germline, CDR1 is DFQATT, CDR2 SNEGSKA (reference sequence). CDR3 amino acids: CSARDQGRFTEAFF. The CDR3 region has the DNA TGCAGTGCTAGAGATCAGGGGAGGTTTACTGAAGCTTTCTTT.

This clonotype is labeled as medium-sized. The chain is built from TRBV20-1 and TRBJ2-3; TRBD2 matches at 15 bases. From germline, CDR1 is DFQATT and CDR2 SNEGSKA (reference sequence). The V and J ends lost 3 bases and 3 bases, in that order; junction bases with no gene match: 7. CDR3 length equals 17 residues. For the CDR3, the DNA is TGCAGTGCTAGTGGACTAGCGGGGGGGGATGGAACAGATACGCAGTATTTT. As protein: CSASGLAGGDGTDTQYF.

This rearrangement joins TRBV6-1 to TRBJ1-1, with D possibly being TRBD1 (5 bases). V dropped 2 bases and J dropped 5 bases, with 9 bases sitting between them. The V gene's germline CDR1 is MNHNS and CDR2 SASEGT. The CDR3 runs to 13 residues. The CDR3 spells CASSENWGTEAFF. The CDR3 nucleotides are TGTGCCAGCAGTGAAAACTGGGGGACTGAAGCTTTCTTT.

By proportion, this clonotype is medium-sized. CDR3 in amino acids: CSVERGRYEQYF. CDR3 DNA sequence: TGCAGCGTTGAACGGGGAAGGTACGAGCAGTACTTC. This chain joins TRBV29-1 and TRBJ2-7; weak D call: TRBD2 (5 bases). V was shortened by 2 bases and J by 4 bases, with 9 bases between the two germline ends. Germline assignment: CDR1 SQVTM and CDR2 ANQGSEA. The length of the CDR3 is 12 residues.

This clonotype rates as medium-sized. The rearrangement uses TRBV9 and TRBJ1-1, with TRBD1 as a possible D gene (5 bases). V dropped 0 bases and J dropped 6 bases, with 12 bases sitting between them. This CDR3 has 14 amino acids. Looked up from germline, CDR1 is SGDLS and CDR2 is YYNGEE. The CDR3 DNA is TGTGCCAGCAGCGTAGCTAAGGGGCGCTCTGAAGCTTTCTTT. Translated: CASSVAKGRSEAFF.

This CDR3 is CASSLVALAAFF. Written as DNA, the CDR3 is TGTGCCAGCAGCTTAGTAGCACTGGCAGCTTTCTTT. The chain uses TRBV7-2 and TRBJ1-1; D not certain. This CDR3 has 12 residues. V lost 1 base, J lost 10 bases, and 10 bases lay in between. CDR1 is SGHTA and CDR2 is FQGNSA in the germline V gene.

The chain links TRBV20-1 to TRBJ2-2; 12 positions match TRBD1. Germline lookup yields CDR1 DFQATT and CDR2 SNEGSKA (reference sequence). V lost 6 bases, J lost 4 bases, and 9 bases stayed unmatched. The CDR3 runs 16 residues. The CDR3 region is CSARPGQGAVTGELFF. The CDR3 region has the DNA TGCAGTGCGCGTCCGGGACAGGGGGCGGTCACCGGGGAGCTGTTTTTT.